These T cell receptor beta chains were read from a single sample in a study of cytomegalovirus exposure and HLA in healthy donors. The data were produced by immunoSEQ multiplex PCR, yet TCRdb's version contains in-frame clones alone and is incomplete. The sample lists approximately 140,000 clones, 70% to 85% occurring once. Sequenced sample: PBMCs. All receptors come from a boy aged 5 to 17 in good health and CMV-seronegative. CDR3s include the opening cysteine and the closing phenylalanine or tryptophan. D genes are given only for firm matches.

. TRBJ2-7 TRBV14 CASSQGHGVYEQYF
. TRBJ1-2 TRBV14 CASSQDSGGVGYTF
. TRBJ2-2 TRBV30 CAWSDRFRYTGELFF
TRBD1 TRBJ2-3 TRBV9 CASSVRQGEYSDTQYF
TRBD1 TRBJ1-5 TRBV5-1 CASRSDRDQPQHF
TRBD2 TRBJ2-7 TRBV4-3 CASSQDGGSYEQYF
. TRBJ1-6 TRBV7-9 CASTLGSSSYNSPLHF
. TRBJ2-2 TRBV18 CASSPLSTTANTGELFF
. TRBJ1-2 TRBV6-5 CASRREVSGYGYTF
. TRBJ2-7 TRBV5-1 CASSPSRGYEQYF
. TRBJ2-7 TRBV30 CAWSSGGTTSYEQYF